The present entry profiles one T cell receptor beta chain with its context. In the source study's methods: Estimation of nucleated cell counts was performed using reference gene primer amplification. This table comes from immunoSEQ multiplex PCR, and its TCRdb copy is limited to in-frame clones, with some not included. V and J calls and clone size are those listed in that table; D and trimming were worked out from the DNA. Of approximately 200,000 clones in the sample, roughly 85% were seen once. Study members were between about 18 and 100 years old and lived in 24 US regions. Grouping used clinical history reported by participants in a survey and questionnaire. Unmatched junction bases numbered 4, after V lost 4 bases and J lost 0 bases. The germline gives CDR1 SGHRS, CDR2 YFSETQ. This CDR3 contains 17 residues. The sample comes from a study of blood T cell repertoires in COVID-19.

The sequence derives from a man aged 35 to 55 who had recovered from COVID-19. V usage is TRBV5-1 and J usage is TRBJ2-7; 16 nucleotides line up with TRBD2. The material sequenced was PBMCs or T cells enriched from blood (not recorded which). CDR3 protein: CASSAGLAGGSSYEQYF. In DNA form, the CDR3 reads TGCGCCAGCAGCGCGGGACTAGCGGGAGGGAGCTCCTACGAGCAGTACTTC.